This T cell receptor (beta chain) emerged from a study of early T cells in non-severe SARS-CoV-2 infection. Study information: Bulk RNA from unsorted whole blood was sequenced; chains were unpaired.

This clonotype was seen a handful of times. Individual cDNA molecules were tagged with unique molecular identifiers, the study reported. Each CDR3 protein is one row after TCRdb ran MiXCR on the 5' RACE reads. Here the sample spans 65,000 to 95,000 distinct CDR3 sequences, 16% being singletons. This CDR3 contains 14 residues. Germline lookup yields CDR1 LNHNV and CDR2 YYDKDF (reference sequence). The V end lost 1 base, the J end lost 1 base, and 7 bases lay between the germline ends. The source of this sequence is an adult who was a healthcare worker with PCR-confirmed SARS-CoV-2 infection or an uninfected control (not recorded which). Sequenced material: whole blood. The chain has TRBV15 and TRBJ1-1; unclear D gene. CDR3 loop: CATSRVGGNTEAFF. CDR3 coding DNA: TGTGCCACCAGCAGAGTCGGCGGGAACACTGAAGCTTTCTTT.